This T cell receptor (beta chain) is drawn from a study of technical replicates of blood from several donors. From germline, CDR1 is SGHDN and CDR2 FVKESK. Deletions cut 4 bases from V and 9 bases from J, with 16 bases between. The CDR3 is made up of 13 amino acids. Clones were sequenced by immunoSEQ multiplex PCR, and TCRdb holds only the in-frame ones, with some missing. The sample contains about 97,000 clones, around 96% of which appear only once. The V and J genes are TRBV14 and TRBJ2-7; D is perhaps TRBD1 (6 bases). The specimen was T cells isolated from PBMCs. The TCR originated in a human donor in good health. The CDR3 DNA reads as TGTGCCAGCAGCCCAGGGGTTGGGATAGGGCAGTACTTC. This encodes CASSPGVGIGQYF. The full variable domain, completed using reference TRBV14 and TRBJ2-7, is EAGVTQFPSHSVIEKGQTVTLRCDPISGHDNLYWYRRVMGKEIKFLLHFVKESKQDESGMPNNRFLAERTGGTYSTLKVQPAELEDSGVYFCASSPGVGIGQYFGPGTRLTVT.